The 8 T cell receptor beta chains below come from one sample, sequenced in a study of cytotoxic CD8 clonotypes in ibrutinib-treated CLL. Sequencing was performed with immunoSEQ multiplex PCR; in TCRdb, only in-frame clones are kept and a portion is missing. This table holds about 140,000 clones, over 75% found once. Specimen: PBMCs, collected after 36 months of ibrutinib treatment. These receptors were taken from a human donor with chronic lymphocytic leukemia.

The genes are TRBV2 and TRBJ2-1; D is possibly TRBD1 or TRBD2 (5 bases each). This CDR3 contains 14 residues. The germline gives CDR1 SNHLY, CDR2 FYNNEI. Between the trimmed V and J ends, which lost 6 bases and 1 base, there was a span of 10 bases. The CDR3 region is CASRRDGSYNEQFF. CDR3 DNA sequence: TGTGCCAGCAGGAGGGACGGATCCTACAATGAGCAGTTCTTC. The complete variable domain, with remaining parts taken from reference TRBV2 and TRBJ2-1, reads EPEVTQTPSHQVTQMGQEVILRCVPISNHLYFYWYRQILGQKVEFLVSFYNNEISEKSEIFDDQFSVERPDGSNFTLKIRSTKLEDSAMYFCASRRDGSYNEQFFGPGTRLTVL.

This clone came up a few times. The chain employs TRBV10-1 and TRBJ2-2; TRBD2 matches 8 bases. The CDR3 has 16 residues. Per germline, CDR1 WNHNN and CDR2 SYGVQD (reference sequence). Trimming at V came to 3 bases and at J to 1 base, leaving 4 bases not matched to a gene. The CDR3 DNA follows: TGCGCCAGCAGTGATCCGAGCGGGGGGAACACCGGGGAGCTGTTTTTT. Translated: CASSDPSGGNTGELFF.

This clone was found once. The chain combines TRBV5-1 with TRBJ1-4, with 9 bases that match TRBD1. CDR3 length: 15 amino acids. V shed 2 bases, J shed 8 bases, and the junction held 7 bases outside the gene matches. From germline, CDR1 is SGHRS and CDR2 YFSETQ. CDR3 nucleotide sequence: TGCGCCAGCAGCTTAACAGGGGGCGCAGGGGAAAAACTGTTTTTT. The encoded protein is CASSLTGGAGEKLFF.

The chain recombines TRBV6-5 with TRBJ1-3; no definite D call. The CDR3 runs 14 residues. Looked up from germline, CDR1 is MNHEY and CDR2 is SVGAGI. Between the trimmed V and J ends, which lost 4 bases and 0 bases, there was a span of 7 bases. The CDR3 bases are TGTGCCAGCAGTTCCCAGAACTCTGGAAACACCATATATTTT. Translating it yields CASSSQNSGNTIYF.

J is TRBJ1-2 and V is TRBV5-1, with a possible D match to TRBD1 (5 bases). CDR1 is SGHRS, CDR2 YFSETQ, per germline. V dropped 4 bases and J dropped 11 bases, with 18 bases sitting between them. The CDR3 sequence is 13 residues long. Here the CDR3 reads CASSPLVQGVYTF. The CDR3, as DNA: TGCGCCAGCAGCCCCCTCGTGCAGGGAGTGTACACCTTC.

The V call is TRBV10-1, the J call TRBJ2-2; 9 nucleotides line up with TRBD2. The germline V gene has CDR1 WNHNN and CDR2 SYGVQD (reference sequence). The V and J ends lost 2 bases and 6 bases, in that order; junction bases with no gene match: 10. The CDR3 is made up of 17 amino acids. The CDR3 nucleotides read TGCGCCAGCAGTGAGGGTCAGAGCGGGAGGCCGCCCGGGGAGCTGTTTTTT. It is translated as CASSEGQSGRPPGELFF.

This clone was seen a handful of times. Here the CDR3 DNA reads TGTGCCAGCAGCGGGACCGGGCAATCTAGGAATGAAAAACTGTTTTTT. This translates into CASSGTGQSRNEKLFF. The genes are TRBV7-9 and TRBJ1-4, with D perhaps TRBD1 (5 bases). V was pared by 5 bases and J by 5 bases, with 18 bases between. Per the germline V gene, CDR1 is SEHNR and CDR2 is FQNEAQ (reference sequence). CDR3 size: 16 residues.

The chain uses TRBV7-9 and TRBJ2-5; D gene uncertain. Trimming removed 3 bases from V and 2 bases from J, with 7 bases in between. The CDR3 length is 13 residues. Germline V gives CDR1 SEHNR, CDR2 FQNEAQ (reference sequence). The CDR3 is CASSFGRQETQYF. CDR3 nucleotide sequence: TGTGCCAGCAGCTTTGGCAGGCAAGAGACCCAGTACTTC.